The sequence of this T cell receptor (beta chain) was determined in a study of blood T cell repertoires in COVID-19. Study summary: Specimens from acute and convalescent COVID-19 originated in the United States, Italy and Spain. The analysed material was cDNA or gDNA that came from T cells, B-cell-depleted T cells, or PBMCs.

Germline values: CDR1 SGHRS, CDR2 YFSETQ. J was trimmed by 2 bases and V by 1 base; bases with no gene match: 13. The CDR3 has 20 amino acids. The authors' processing: For nucleated cells, counts were estimated from reference gene primer amplification. Here immunoSEQ multiplex PCR was the method, and the copy in TCRdb shows in-frame clones only, minus some. That table supplies the V and J calls and clone size; D and trimming were determined from the DNA. The sample lists over 200,000 clones, about 88% occurring once. The sequencing input was peripheral blood. This chain links TRBV5-1 with TRBJ1-3, with 12 bases that match TRBD1. This TCR was recovered from a woman in her forties with acute or convalescent COVID-19. The chain's CDR3 is CASSLNPAGTGGLTGNTIYF. The CDR3 bases are TGCGCCAGCAGCTTGAATCCTGCCGGGACAGGGGGCTTAACTGGAAACACCATATATTTT.